What follows describes a single TCR beta chain. The authors divided CD4+ cells into CD45RA+ naive and CD45RA-negative memory subsets. These data belong to a study of shared clonotypes between healthy human individuals. Study information: Per donor, three plates held CD4 naive cells, three held CD4 memory, two held CD8 naive and one held CD8 memory.

Sorted-subset replicate PCRs used about 200 ng DNA, 25,000 to 30,000 T cell genomes. This table comes from immunoSEQ multiplex PCR, and its TCRdb copy is limited to in-frame clones, with some not included. The sample lists some 1,600,000 clones; 95% to 99% were seen once. The V segment lost 4 bases and the J segment 5 bases; nucleotides outside the gene matches: 7. Per germline, CDR1 SEHNR and CDR2 FQNEAQ (reference sequence). This CDR3 contains 15 residues. The chain recombines TRBV7-9 with TRBJ1-2, with 10 bases that match TRBD1. This sequence was found in a man aged 30 to 45 in good health. The sample was naive CD4+ T cells sorted from blood. Subset described: CD45RA+ positively selected. The CDR3 DNA reads TGTGCCAGCAGCTGGTCCGGACAGGGGGGGTATGGCTACACCTTC. It yields the protein CASSWSGQGGYGYTF.